This is a list of T cell receptor beta chains from one sample in a study of OX40 agonist ivuxolimab in advanced cancers. TCRdb's table, derived via immunoSEQ multiplex PCR, lists solely in-frame clones and lacks some. The data contain under 85,000 clones, about 89% of them singletons. The sequencing used CD4+ or CD8+ T cells sorted from blood, collected in a trial of the OX40 agonist ivuxolimab. The receptors were gathered from an adult with an advanced solid tumor such as melanoma, head and neck, liver or kidney cancer. The CDR3 runs from the conserved cysteine through the conserved F or W. A D gene is named only where the DNA matches it firmly. Expanded clones are given a class, and other clones once, few, many or no size at all.

J: TRBJ1-1
length: 13
D: .
V: TRBV19
size: .
DNA: TGTGCCAGTGGGCCTTCGCCGTACACTGAAGCTTTCTTT
CDR3: CASGPSPYTEAFF

J: TRBJ2-5
length: 14
D: TRBD1
V: TRBV27
size: once
DNA: TGTGCCAGCAGTTCCACAGGGGGCACAGAGACCCAGTACTTC
CDR3: CASSSTGGTETQYF

J: TRBJ2-1
length: 13
D: TRBD2
V: TRBV11-2
size: .
DNA: TGTGCCAGCAGCTTAGATAGAAGACTAGCGGCGTTCTTC
CDR3: CASSLDRRLAAFF

J: TRBJ2-7
length: 15
D: TRBD2
V: TRBV29-1
size: .
DNA: TGCAGCGTCGAGTATACTAGCGGGAGAGGGAGCGAGCAGTACTTC
CDR3: CSVEYTSGRGSEQYF

J: TRBJ1-5
length: 12
D: .
V: TRBV2
size: .
DNA: TGTGCCAGCACGAAGGGCAATCAGCCCCAGCATTTT
CDR3: CASTKGNQPQHF

J: TRBJ1-1
length: 14
D: .
V: TRBV10-1
size: .
DNA: TGCGCCAGCAGTGAGTACGGGTCAGGGTCTGAAGCTTTCTTT
CDR3: CASSEYGSGSEAFF

J: TRBJ2-3
length: 24
D: TRBD2
V: TRBV15
size: .
DNA: TGTGCCACCAGCAGAGATAGATGGCAGTCGTTCGGACTAGCGGGAGTTGGCAGCACAGATACGCAGTATTTT
CDR3: CATSRDRWQSFGLAGVGSTDTQYF

J: TRBJ2-7
length: 12
D: .
V: TRBV30
size: .
DNA: TGTGCCTGGAGTGACTTGACCTACGAGCAGTACTTC
CDR3: CAWSDLTYEQYF

J: TRBJ1-6
length: 14
D: .
V: TRBV28
size: .
DNA: TGTGCCAGCAGTTTACCAGGGCCCGGGGCACCCCTCCACTTT
CDR3: CASSLPGPGAPLHF

J: TRBJ2-7
length: 12
D: .
V: TRBV18
size: .
DNA: TGTGCCAGCTCACCTCAGGCACGCGAGCAGTACTTC
CDR3: CASSPQAREQYF

J: TRBJ2-7
length: 14
D: .
V: TRBV10-1
size: .
DNA: TGCGCCAGCAGTGACCAACAGGTTACGGACGAGCAGTACTTC
CDR3: CASSDQQVTDEQYF

J: TRBJ2-1
length: 17
D: TRBD1
V: TRBV4-1
size: once
DNA: TGCGCCAGCAGCCAAATACGAGGGGGCGTTCGCCACAATGAGCAGTTCTTC
CDR3: CASSQIRGGVRHNEQFF

J: TRBJ1-1
length: 13
D: .
V: TRBV30
size: .
DNA: TGTGCCTGGAGGCTTAGGGGAAGTGCTGAAGCTTTCTTT
CDR3: CAWRLRGSAEAFF

J: TRBJ2-5
length: 15
D: TRBD1
V: TRBV28
size: .
DNA: TGTGCCAGCAGTAGGAACAGGGGGAACCAAGAGACCCAGTACTTC
CDR3: CASSRNRGNQETQYF

J: TRBJ1-6
length: 13
D: TRBD1
V: TRBV30
size: .
DNA: TGTGCCTGGAGGGACAGGTTCGGTTCACCCCTCCACTTT
CDR3: CAWRDRFGSPLHF

J: TRBJ2-7
length: 15
D: TRBD2
V: TRBV27
size: once
DNA: TGTGCCAGCAGTTTATTTGGGGCGGGAGGATACGAGCAGTACTTC
CDR3: CASSLFGAGGYEQYF

J: TRBJ1-4
length: 14
D: .
V: TRBV19
size: .
DNA: TGTGCCAGTATGAGTGGGGTCGAAGATGAAAAACTGTTTTTT
CDR3: CASMSGVEDEKLFF

J: TRBJ1-4
length: 13
D: .
V: TRBV18
size: few
DNA: TGTGCCAGCTCACCAATCCGCAATGAAAAACTGTTTTTT
CDR3: CASSPIRNEKLFF

J: TRBJ2-2
length: 18
D: TRBD1
V: TRBV30
size: .
DNA: TGTGCCTGGAGTGTACGCCCACCGGGACAGTGGGACACCGGGGAGCTGTTTTTT
CDR3: CAWSVRPPGQWDTGELFF

J: TRBJ1-1
length: 15
D: .
V: TRBV28
size: .
DNA: TGTGCCAGCAGTACTCACGGGACGGGGAACACTGAAGCTTTCTTT
CDR3: CASSTHGTGNTEAFF

J: TRBJ1-1
length: 13
D: .
V: TRBV12-5
size: few
DNA: TGTGCTAGTGGCCTCGACGGTTACACTGAAGCTTTCTTT
CDR3: CASGLDGYTEAFF

J: TRBJ1-1
length: 15
D: TRBD1
V: TRBV5-5
size: .
DNA: TGTGCCAGCAGCTTGGGGGATGTACCGGGACAGGAAGCTTTCTTT
CDR3: CASSLGDVPGQEAFF

J: TRBJ1-5
length: 14
D: .
V: TRBV19
size: .
DNA: TGTGCCAGTAGTATAAGGGATAGCAATCAGCCCCAGCATTTT
CDR3: CASSIRDSNQPQHF

J: TRBJ2-7
length: 15
D: TRBD1
V: TRBV6-6
size: .
DNA: TGTGCCAGGTTTGGGTCAGGGGGCCGGGGGTACGAGCAGTACTTC
CDR3: CARFGSGGRGYEQYF

J: TRBJ1-4
length: 16
D: TRBD1
V: TRBV27
size: .
DNA: TGTGCCAGCAGTCCCGGACAGGGGGTAACTAATGAAAAACTGTTTTTT
CDR3: CASSPGQGVTNEKLFF